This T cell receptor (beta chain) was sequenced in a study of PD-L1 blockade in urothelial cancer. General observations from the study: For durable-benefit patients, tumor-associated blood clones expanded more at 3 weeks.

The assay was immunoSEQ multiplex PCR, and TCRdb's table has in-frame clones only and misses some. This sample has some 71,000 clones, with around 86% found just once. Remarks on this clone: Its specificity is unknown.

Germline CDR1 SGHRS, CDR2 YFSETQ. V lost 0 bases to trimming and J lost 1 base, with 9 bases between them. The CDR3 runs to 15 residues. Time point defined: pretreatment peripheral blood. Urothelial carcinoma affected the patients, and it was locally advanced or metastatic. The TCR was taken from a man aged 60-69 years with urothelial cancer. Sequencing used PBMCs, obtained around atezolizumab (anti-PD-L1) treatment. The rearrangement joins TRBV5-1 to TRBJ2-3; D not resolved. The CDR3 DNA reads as TGCGCCAGCAGCTTGGGGGCGCTTCGCACAGATACGCAGTATTTT. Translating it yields CASSLGALRTDTQYF. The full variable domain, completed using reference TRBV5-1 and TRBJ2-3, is KAGVTQTPRYLIKTRGQQVTLSCSPISGHRSVSWYQQTPGQGLQFLFEYFSETQRNKGNFPGRFSGRQFSNSRSEMNVSTLELGDSALYLCASSLGALRTDTQYFGPGTRLTVL.